A selection of T cell receptor beta chains follows, all from one sample in a study of blood T cell repertoires in COVID-19. Libraries were prepared by immunoSEQ multiplex PCR; TCRdb keeps only in-frame clonotypes and omits some of them. The sample comprises over 200,000 clones, 65% to 85% of which are singletons, and roughly 5.7% rests with the top ten. The sequenced sample was peripheral blood. These receptor sequences come from a man older than 75 with acute or convalescent COVID-19. Both conserved end residues are part of each CDR3. Fields, in order: J gene, clone size, D gene, V gene, CDR3 protein, CDR3 DNA. D genes are given only for firm matches. The size field is filled for only some rows; it gives once, few, many or a size class.

j_call: TRBJ1-2
clone_size: .
d_call: .
v_call: TRBV4-2
cdr3_aa: CASSGEAEVGYTF
cdr3_nt: TGTGCCAGCAGCGGGGAGGCTGAAGTAGGCTACACCTTC

j_call: TRBJ1-2
clone_size: .
d_call: TRBD1
v_call: TRBV7-2
cdr3_aa: CASSLLDRVGYGYTF
cdr3_nt: TGTGCCAGCAGCTTACTGGACAGGGTGGGCTATGGCTACACCTTC

j_call: TRBJ2-7
clone_size: many
d_call: .
v_call: TRBV6-5
cdr3_aa: CASTPGGAYEQYF
cdr3_nt: TGTGCCAGCACTCCGGGTGGAGCCTACGAGCAGTACTTC

j_call: TRBJ1-2
clone_size: .
d_call: TRBD1
v_call: TRBV28
cdr3_aa: CASRRQGVNYGYTF
cdr3_nt: TGTGCCAGCAGAAGACAGGGGGTTAACTATGGCTACACCTTC

j_call: TRBJ2-3
clone_size: .
d_call: .
v_call: TRBV5-1
cdr3_aa: CASSFSGSDTQYF
cdr3_nt: TGCGCCAGCAGCTTCTCAGGGTCAGATACGCAGTATTTT

j_call: TRBJ1-1
clone_size: few
d_call: .
v_call: TRBV28
cdr3_aa: CASSSRGLNTEAFF
cdr3_nt: TGTGCCAGCAGTTCAAGGGGGTTGAACACTGAAGCTTTCTTT

j_call: TRBJ2-1
clone_size: .
d_call: TRBD1
v_call: TRBV6-9
cdr3_aa: CASSWTGDNEQFF
cdr3_nt: TGTGCCAGCAGTTGGACAGGGGATAATGAGCAGTTCTTC

j_call: TRBJ2-3
clone_size: .
d_call: .
v_call: TRBV10-1
cdr3_aa: CASSESAGPTDTQYF
cdr3_nt: TGCGCCAGCAGTGAGTCGGCGGGTCCCACAGATACGCAGTATTTT

j_call: TRBJ2-5
clone_size: .
d_call: TRBD2
v_call: TRBV20-1
cdr3_aa: CSASPPGGNQETQYF
cdr3_nt: TGCAGTGCTAGTCCCCCGGGAGGGAACCAAGAGACCCAGTACTTC

j_call: TRBJ2-7
clone_size: .
d_call: .
v_call: TRBV25-1
cdr3_aa: CASSGLEGQRFF
cdr3_nt: TGTGCCAGCAGTGGACTCGAAGGACAGCGGTTCTTC

j_call: TRBJ2-1
clone_size: .
d_call: TRBD1
v_call: TRBV4-1
cdr3_aa: CASSQEGQGSNEQFF
cdr3_nt: TGCGCCAGCAGCCAAGAGGGACAGGGATCAAATGAGCAGTTCTTC

j_call: TRBJ1-1
clone_size: .
d_call: TRBD1
v_call: TRBV3-1/TRBV3-2
cdr3_aa: CASRDRGTNTEAFF
cdr3_nt: TGTGCCAGCAGGGACAGGGGGACGAACACTGAAGCTTTCTTT

j_call: TRBJ2-3
clone_size: .
d_call: TRBD2
v_call: TRBV9
cdr3_aa: CASSVSGSVADTQYF
cdr3_nt: TGTGCCAGCAGCGTCAGCGGGAGTGTGGCAGATACGCAGTATTTT

j_call: TRBJ1-5
clone_size: .
d_call: .
v_call: TRBV2
cdr3_aa: CASSSDSVRNQPQHF
cdr3_nt: TGTGCCAGCAGTTCGGACAGTGTTCGGAATCAGCCCCAGCATTTT

j_call: TRBJ2-1
clone_size: once
d_call: TRBD1
v_call: TRBV11-2
cdr3_aa: CASSLGGTAYNEQFF
cdr3_nt: TGTGCCAGCAGCTTAGGTGGGACAGCATACAATGAGCAGTTCTTC

j_call: TRBJ1-5
clone_size: .
d_call: .
v_call: TRBV30
cdr3_aa: CAWSAGVNNQPQHF
cdr3_nt: TGTGCCTGGAGTGCAGGGGTTAACAATCAGCCCCAGCATTTT

j_call: TRBJ2-1
clone_size: few
d_call: TRBD1
v_call: TRBV6-6
cdr3_aa: CASSSPGQGSYNEQFF
cdr3_nt: TGTGCCAGCAGTTCCCCCGGACAGGGCTCCTACAATGAGCAGTTCTTC

j_call: TRBJ2-5
clone_size: .
d_call: .
v_call: TRBV25-1
cdr3_aa: CASSGAGSKETQYF
cdr3_nt: TGTGCCAGCAGTGGGGCGGGGAGCAAGGAGACCCAGTACTTC

j_call: TRBJ2-5
clone_size: once
d_call: TRBD2
v_call: TRBV19
cdr3_aa: CASSPGGSGVGETQYF
cdr3_nt: TGTGCCAGTAGCCCAGGAGGAAGCGGGGTCGGAGAGACCCAGTACTTC

j_call: TRBJ2-3
clone_size: .
d_call: TRBD2
v_call: TRBV9
cdr3_aa: CASSAPGTSGTASTDTQYF
cdr3_nt: TGTGCCAGCAGCGCCCCCGGGACTAGCGGGACCGCTAGCACAGATACGCAGTATTTT

j_call: TRBJ1-3
clone_size: .
d_call: .
v_call: TRBV28
cdr3_aa: CASSLSPSSGNTIYF
cdr3_nt: TGTGCCAGCAGTTTATCCCCGAGCTCTGGAAACACCATATATTTT

j_call: TRBJ2-7
clone_size: once
d_call: TRBD1
v_call: TRBV4-1
cdr3_aa: CASSQGHGTVSYEQYF
cdr3_nt: TGCGCCAGCAGCCAAGGGCACGGGACAGTCTCCTACGAGCAGTACTTC

j_call: TRBJ2-1
clone_size: .
d_call: TRBD2
v_call: TRBV7-3
cdr3_aa: CASSLYGASGRNEQFF
cdr3_nt: TGTGCCAGCAGCTTATACGGGGCTAGCGGGAGGAATGAGCAGTTCTTC

j_call: TRBJ1-1
clone_size: .
d_call: .
v_call: TRBV11-3
cdr3_aa: CASSAGPNTEAFF
cdr3_nt: TGTGCCAGCAGCGCGGGACCGAACACTGAAGCTTTCTTT

j_call: TRBJ2-3
clone_size: .
d_call: .
v_call: TRBV27
cdr3_aa: CASSSPRDFGDTQYF
cdr3_nt: TGTGCCAGCAGTTCTCCCCGGGACTTCGGGGATACGCAGTATTTT

j_call: TRBJ1-3
clone_size: once
d_call: .
v_call: TRBV5-1
cdr3_aa: CASSLEDISSGNTIYF
cdr3_nt: TGCGCCAGCAGCTTGGAGGACATAAGCTCTGGAAACACCATATATTTT

j_call: TRBJ1-1
clone_size: .
d_call: .
v_call: TRBV6-5
cdr3_aa: CASITPAVGTEAFF
cdr3_nt: TGTGCCAGCATTACCCCGGCGGTGGGCACTGAAGCTTTCTTT

j_call: TRBJ2-1
clone_size: once
d_call: TRBD2
v_call: TRBV2
cdr3_aa: CASSVGLVEQFF
cdr3_nt: TGTGCCAGCAGTGTGGGACTAGTGGAGCAGTTCTTC

j_call: TRBJ2-1
clone_size: few
d_call: .
v_call: TRBV19
cdr3_aa: CASSSGTGFIPGGYNEQFF
cdr3_nt: TGTGCCAGTTCATCCGGGACAGGGTTTATCCCGGGGGGGTACAATGAGCAGTTCTTC

j_call: TRBJ1-6
clone_size: .
d_call: .
v_call: TRBV5-4
cdr3_aa: CASSFTGTNSPLHF
cdr3_nt: TGTGCCAGCAGCTTTACAGGGACTAATTCACCCCTCCACTTT

j_call: TRBJ1-2
clone_size: many
d_call: .
v_call: TRBV10-3
cdr3_aa: CAISDQDTANYGYTF
cdr3_nt: TGTGCCATCAGTGATCAGGACACCGCTAACTATGGCTACACCTTC

j_call: TRBJ1-6
clone_size: .
d_call: TRBD1
v_call: TRBV2
cdr3_aa: CASRLDRRSPLHF
cdr3_nt: TGTGCCAGCAGGTTGGACAGGCGGTCACCCCTCCACTTT

j_call: TRBJ2-7
clone_size: once
d_call: .
v_call: TRBV19
cdr3_aa: CASSPGRSYEQYF
cdr3_nt: TGTGCCAGTAGTCCAGGCCGCTCCTACGAGCAGTACTTC

j_call: TRBJ2-3
clone_size: .
d_call: TRBD2
v_call: TRBV19
cdr3_aa: CASSNPRTSGGTTDTQYF
cdr3_nt: TGTGCCAGTAGTAACCCCAGGACTAGCGGGGGGACCACAGATACGCAGTATTTT

j_call: TRBJ1-5
clone_size: once
d_call: .
v_call: TRBV7-2
cdr3_aa: CASSLGQGNQPQHF
cdr3_nt: TGTGCCAGCAGCTTAGGGCAGGGCAATCAGCCCCAGCATTTT